This T cell receptor (beta chain) was recorded in a study of identical twins. Overall study findings and caveats: In beta out-of-frame sequences, the excess sharing between twins was weaker. Cross-sectional statistics underpinned the conclusions; the same donors were not followed.

Germline V gene lookup returns CDR1 SGHAT and CDR2 FQNNGV. The CDR3 spans 14 residues. Unmatched junction bases numbered 12, after V lost 2 bases and J lost 17 bases. Comments on this clonotype: What it recognizes is unknown.

TCRdb called the 5' RACE reads again in MiXCR, with one record for every CDR3 protein. The table records 570,000 or so distinct CDR3 sequences, approximately 10% of them present only once. The data also belong to a second study, concerning yellow fever vaccine responses in identical twins.

The sequencing sample was made of PBMCs. This sequence was found in a woman aged 18-29 years in good health. The chain links TRBV11-2 to TRBJ2-6; 7 positions agree with TRBD2. CDR3 amino acids: CASSLIPGEGTLTF. The CDR3 nucleotides are TGTGCCAGCAGCTTAATCCCGGGGGAGGGTACCTTGACTTTC.